Sequencing of this T cell receptor beta chain was carried out in a study of T cell responses to AZD1222 COVID-19 vaccine. This CDR3 spans 18 amino acids. Looked up from germline, CDR1 is MNHNS and CDR2 is SASEGT. With 4 bases removed from V and 5 bases from J, the gap between germline ends came to 26 bases. TCRdb's table, derived via immunoSEQ multiplex PCR, lists solely in-frame clones and lacks some. Counted here are over 100,000 clones, over 75% occurring once; the ten biggest clones make up around 24%. The sample was peripheral blood, taken on day 0 of AZD1222 vaccination. The sequence derives from an adult in good health. This rearrangement joins TRBV6-1 to TRBJ1-1; D is possibly TRBD1 (6 bases). The chain's CDR3 is CASSGDFGRRGRRTEAFF. The CDR3 coding sequence is TGTGCCAGCAGTGGGGATTTTGGTAGGAGGGGGAGGCGAACTGAAGCTTTCTTT.